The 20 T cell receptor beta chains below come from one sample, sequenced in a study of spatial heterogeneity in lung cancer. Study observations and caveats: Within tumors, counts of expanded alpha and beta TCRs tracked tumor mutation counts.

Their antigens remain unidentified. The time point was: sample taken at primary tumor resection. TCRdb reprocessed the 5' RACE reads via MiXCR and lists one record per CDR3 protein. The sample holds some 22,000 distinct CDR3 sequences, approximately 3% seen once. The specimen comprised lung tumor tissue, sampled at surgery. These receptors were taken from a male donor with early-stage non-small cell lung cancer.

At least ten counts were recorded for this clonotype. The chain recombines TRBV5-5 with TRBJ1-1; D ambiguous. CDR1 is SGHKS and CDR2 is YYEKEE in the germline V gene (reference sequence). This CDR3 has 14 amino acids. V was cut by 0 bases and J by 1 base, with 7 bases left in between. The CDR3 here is CASSLGQTNTEAFF. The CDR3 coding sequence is TGTGCCAGCAGCTTGGGGCAGACGAACACTGAAGCTTTCTTT.

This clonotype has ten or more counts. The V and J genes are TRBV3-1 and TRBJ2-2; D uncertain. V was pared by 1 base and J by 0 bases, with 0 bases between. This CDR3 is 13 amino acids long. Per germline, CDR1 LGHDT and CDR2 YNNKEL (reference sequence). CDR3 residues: CASSQANTGELFF. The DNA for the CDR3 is TGTGCCAGCAGCCAAGCGAACACCGGGGAGCTGTTTTTT.

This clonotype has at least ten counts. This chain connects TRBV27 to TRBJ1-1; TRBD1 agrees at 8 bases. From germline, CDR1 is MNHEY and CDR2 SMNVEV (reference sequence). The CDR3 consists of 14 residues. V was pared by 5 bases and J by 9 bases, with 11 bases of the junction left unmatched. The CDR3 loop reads CASSPRTGLGKAFF. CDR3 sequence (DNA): TGTGCCAGCAGTCCCCGGACAGGGCTGGGGAAAGCTTTCTTT.

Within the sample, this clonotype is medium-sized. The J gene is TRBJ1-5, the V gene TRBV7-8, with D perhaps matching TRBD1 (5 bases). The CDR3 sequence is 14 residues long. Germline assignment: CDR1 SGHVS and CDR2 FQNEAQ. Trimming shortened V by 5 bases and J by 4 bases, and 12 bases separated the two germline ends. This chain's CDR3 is CASSHDSFNQPQHF. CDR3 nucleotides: TGTGCCAGCAGCCACGACAGTTTTAATCAGCCCCAGCATTTT.

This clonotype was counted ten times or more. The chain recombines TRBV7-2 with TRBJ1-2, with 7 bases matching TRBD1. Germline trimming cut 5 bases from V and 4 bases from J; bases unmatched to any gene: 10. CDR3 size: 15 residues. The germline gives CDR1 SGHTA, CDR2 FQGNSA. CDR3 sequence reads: CASSPQGGQGYGYTF. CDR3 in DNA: TGTGCCAGCAGCCCCCAGGGGGGTCAGGGCTATGGCTACACCTTC.

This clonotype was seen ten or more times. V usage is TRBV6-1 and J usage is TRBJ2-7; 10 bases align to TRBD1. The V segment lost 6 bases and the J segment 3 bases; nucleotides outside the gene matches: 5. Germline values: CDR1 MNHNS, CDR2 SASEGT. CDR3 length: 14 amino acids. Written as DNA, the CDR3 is TGTGCCAGCAGCTCCGGGACAGGGGTCTACGAGCAGTACTTC. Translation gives CASSSGTGVYEQYF.

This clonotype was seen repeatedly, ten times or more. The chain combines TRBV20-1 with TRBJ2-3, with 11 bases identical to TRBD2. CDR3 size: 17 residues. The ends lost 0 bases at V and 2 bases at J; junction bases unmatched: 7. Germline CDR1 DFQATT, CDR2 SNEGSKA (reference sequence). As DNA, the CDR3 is TGCAGTGCTAGAGATTTGACTAGCGGGAATTCCACAGATACGCAGTATTTT. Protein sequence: CSARDLTSGNSTDTQYF.

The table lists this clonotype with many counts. CDR3 in DNA: TGTGCCAGCACTTCACTAGCGGGAGAGACCCAGTACTTC. It yields the protein CASTSLAGETQYF. The rearrangement uses TRBV12-3 or TRBV12-4 and TRBJ2-5, with 9 bases fitting TRBD2. Trimming at V came to 7 bases and at J to 4 bases, leaving 4 bases not matched to a gene. CDR3 length: 13 amino acids.

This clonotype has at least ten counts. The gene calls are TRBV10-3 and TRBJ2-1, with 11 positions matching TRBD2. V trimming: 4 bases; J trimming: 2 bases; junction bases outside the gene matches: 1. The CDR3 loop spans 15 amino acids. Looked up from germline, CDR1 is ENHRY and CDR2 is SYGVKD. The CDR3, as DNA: TGTGCCATCAGTGTAGCGGGAGGGCCCTACAATGAGCAGTTCTTC. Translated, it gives CAISVAGGPYNEQFF.

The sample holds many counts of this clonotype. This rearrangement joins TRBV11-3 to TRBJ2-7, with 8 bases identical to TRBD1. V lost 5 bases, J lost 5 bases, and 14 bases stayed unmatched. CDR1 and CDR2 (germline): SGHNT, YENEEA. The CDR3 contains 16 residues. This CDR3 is CASSPGGTGVRDEQYF. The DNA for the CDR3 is TGTGCCAGCAGCCCAGGGGGCACAGGGGTCAGAGACGAGCAGTACTTC.

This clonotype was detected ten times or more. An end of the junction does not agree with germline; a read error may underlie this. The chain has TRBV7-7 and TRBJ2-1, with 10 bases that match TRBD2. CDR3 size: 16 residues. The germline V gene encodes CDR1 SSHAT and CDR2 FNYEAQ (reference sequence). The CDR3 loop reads CASSLDRAGGNNEQFF. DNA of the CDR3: TGTGCTAGCAGCTTAGATCGAGCGGGAGGGAACAATGAGCAGTTCTTC.

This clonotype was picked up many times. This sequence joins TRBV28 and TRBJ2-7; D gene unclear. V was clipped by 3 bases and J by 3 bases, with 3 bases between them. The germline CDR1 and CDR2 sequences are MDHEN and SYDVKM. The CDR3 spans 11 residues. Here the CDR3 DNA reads TGTGCCAGCAGTTTTCTCTACGAGCAGTACTTC. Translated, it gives CASSFLYEQYF.

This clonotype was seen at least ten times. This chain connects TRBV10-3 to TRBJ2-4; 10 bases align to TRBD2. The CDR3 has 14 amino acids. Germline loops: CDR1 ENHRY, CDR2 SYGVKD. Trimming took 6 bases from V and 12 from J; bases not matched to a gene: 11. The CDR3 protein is CAIRGSSGSLDQYF. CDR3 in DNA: TGTGCCATCAGGGGTTCTAGCGGGAGTCTTGATCAGTACTTC.

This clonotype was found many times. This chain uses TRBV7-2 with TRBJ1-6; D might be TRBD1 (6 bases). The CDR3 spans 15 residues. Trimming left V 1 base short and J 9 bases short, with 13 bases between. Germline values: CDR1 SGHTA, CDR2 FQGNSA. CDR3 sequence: CASSLVGTGSSPLHF. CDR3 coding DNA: TGTGCCAGCAGCTTAGTAGGAACAGGGAGTTCACCCCTCCACTTT.

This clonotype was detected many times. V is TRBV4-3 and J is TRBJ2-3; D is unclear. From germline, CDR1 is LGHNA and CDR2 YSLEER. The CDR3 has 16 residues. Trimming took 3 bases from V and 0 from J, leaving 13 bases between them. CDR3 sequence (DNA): TGCGCCAGCAGCCAGGGGTTGGGGATTAGCACAGATACGCAGTATTTT. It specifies CASSQGLGISTDTQYF.

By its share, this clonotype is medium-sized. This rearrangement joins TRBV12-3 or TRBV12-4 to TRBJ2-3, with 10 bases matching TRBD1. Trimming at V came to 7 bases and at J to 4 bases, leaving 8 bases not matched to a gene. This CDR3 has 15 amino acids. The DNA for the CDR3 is TGTGCCAGCATTACTGACAGGGGGCGTGCAGATACGCAGTATTTT. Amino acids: CASITDRGRADTQYF.

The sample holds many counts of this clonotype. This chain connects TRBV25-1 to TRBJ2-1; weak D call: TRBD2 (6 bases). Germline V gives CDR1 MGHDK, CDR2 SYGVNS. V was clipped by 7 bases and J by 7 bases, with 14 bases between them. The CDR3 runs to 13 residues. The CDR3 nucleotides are TGTGCCAGCATTCCTCCCGGGACTAATGAGCAGTTCTTC. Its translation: CASIPPGTNEQFF.

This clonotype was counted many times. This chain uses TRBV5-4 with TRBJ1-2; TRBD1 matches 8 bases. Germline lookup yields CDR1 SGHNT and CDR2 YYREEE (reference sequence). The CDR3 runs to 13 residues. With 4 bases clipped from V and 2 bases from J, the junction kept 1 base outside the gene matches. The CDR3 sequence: CASSRQGNYGYTF. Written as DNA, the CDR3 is TGTGCCAGCAGCCGACAGGGGAACTATGGCTACACCTTC.

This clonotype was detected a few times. The CDR3 region has the DNA TGTGCCAGCAGCTTAGGAGGCGCCACAGATACGCAGTATTTT. Protein product: CASSLGGATDTQYF. The chain combines TRBV7-2 with TRBJ2-3, with no clear D. Trimming shortened V by 1 base and J by 2 bases, and 7 bases separated the two germline ends. The CDR3 extends over 14 amino acids. Germline V lookup: CDR1 SGHTA, CDR2 FQGNSA.

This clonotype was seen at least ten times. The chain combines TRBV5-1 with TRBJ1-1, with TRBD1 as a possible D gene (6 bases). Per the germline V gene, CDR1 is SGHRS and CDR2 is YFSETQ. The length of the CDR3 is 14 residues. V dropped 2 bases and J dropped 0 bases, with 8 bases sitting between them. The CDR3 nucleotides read TGCGCCAGCAGCTTTTCAGGGGTGAACACTGAAGCTTTCTTT. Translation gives CASSFSGVNTEAFF.